Listed below are T cell receptor beta chains from one sample, sequenced in a study of tumor-infiltrating lymphocytes in primary liver carcinoma. TCRdb used MiXCR to reprocess the multiplex PCR reads, holding one entry per CDR3 protein. The sample lists about 320,000 distinct CDR3 sequences; less than 75% were seen once. The sample taken for sequencing was peripheral blood. The source is a man in his forties or fifties with primary liver carcinoma and hepatitis B virus infection. Both conserved end residues are part of each CDR3. Fields, in order: V gene, CDR3 length, J gene, clone size, D gene, CDR3 protein, CDR3 DNA. The D gene is left open where the match is weak. Clone size is given for some rows only: seen once, a few or many times, or a class if the clone is expanded.

V gene: TRBV5-4; CDR3 length: 15; J gene: TRBJ2-1; clone size: many; D gene: NA; CDR3 protein: CASSLGGRGYNEQFF; CDR3 DNA: TGCGCCAGCAGCTTAGGGGGCCGGGGGTACAATGAGCAGTTCTTC
V gene: TRBV4-2; CDR3 length: 15; J gene: TRBJ2-3; clone size: NA; D gene: NA; CDR3 protein: CDSSPKTGLADTQYF; CDR3 DNA: TGTGACAGCAGCCCTAAGACGGGACTCGCAGATACGCAATATTTT
V gene: TRBV6-1; CDR3 length: 16; J gene: TRBJ1-6; clone size: many; D gene: NA; CDR3 protein: CASSELLSSYNSPLHF; CDR3 DNA: TGTGCCAGCAGCGAGTTACTAAGCTCCTATAATTCACCCCTCCACTTT
V gene: TRBV10-3; CDR3 length: 13; J gene: TRBJ2-2; clone size: many; D gene: NA; CDR3 protein: CAISEGPSGELFF; CDR3 DNA: TGTGCCATCAGTGAAGGCCCATCCGGGGAGCTGTTTTTT
V gene: TRBV5-4; CDR3 length: 14; J gene: TRBJ2-7; clone size: NA; D gene: NA; CDR3 protein: CASSFRTATWEQYF; CDR3 DNA: TGTGCCAGCAGCTTTAGGACAGCGACGTGGGAGCAGTACTTC
V gene: TRBV24-1; CDR3 length: 13; J gene: TRBJ1-1; clone size: NA; D gene: NA; CDR3 protein: CATSGEGMTEAFF; CDR3 DNA: TGTGCCACCAGTGGGGAGGGTATGACTGAAGCTTTCTTT
V gene: TRBV7-8; CDR3 length: 15; J gene: TRBJ2-2; clone size: NA; D gene: NA; CDR3 protein: CTSSSVGPLTGELFF; CDR3 DNA: TGTACCAGCAGCTCCGTGGGACCGTTGACCGGGGAGCTGTTTTTT
V gene: TRBV4-1; CDR3 length: 14; J gene: TRBJ2-1; clone size: many; D gene: NA; CDR3 protein: CASSQERQGGEQFF; CDR3 DNA: TGCGCCAGCAGCCAAGAGCGGCAGGGCGGTGAGCAGTTCTTC
V gene: TRBV14; CDR3 length: 14; J gene: TRBJ2-7; clone size: NA; D gene: NA; CDR3 protein: CASSLHGRGYEQYF; CDR3 DNA: TGTGCCAGCAGCCTCCATGGCCGAGGCTACGAGCAGTACTTC
V gene: TRBV4-1; CDR3 length: 16; J gene: TRBJ2-3; clone size: many; D gene: NA; CDR3 protein: CASSQASTPGADTQYF; CDR3 DNA: TGCGCCAGCAGCCAAGCGAGCACCCCTGGTGCAGATACGCAGTATTTT
V gene: TRBV29-1; CDR3 length: 15; J gene: TRBJ2-5; clone size: NA; D gene: TRBD2; CDR3 protein: CSVIGLAGGCEAQYF; CDR3 DNA: TGCAGCGTTATCGGACTAGCGGGAGGGTGTGAGGCCCAGTACTTC
V gene: TRBV6-2/TRBV6-3; CDR3 length: 12; J gene: TRBJ1-1; clone size: NA; D gene: NA; CDR3 protein: CVGRGSNTEAFF; CDR3 DNA: TGTGTCGGCAGAGGCTCGAACACTGAAGCTTTCTTT
V gene: TRBV6-5; CDR3 length: 19; J gene: TRBJ1-4; clone size: NA; D gene: TRBD1; CDR3 protein: CASSYYSGQGTATNEKLFF; CDR3 DNA: TGTGCCAGCAGTTACTATTCGGGACAGGGAACTGCAACTAATGAAAAACTGTTTTTT
V gene: TRBV12-3/TRBV12-4; CDR3 length: 14; J gene: TRBJ2-4; clone size: NA; D gene: NA; CDR3 protein: CASRRRVTKNIQYF; CDR3 DNA: TGTGCCAGCAGGCGACGGGTAACCAAAAACATTCAGTACTTC
V gene: TRBV19; CDR3 length: 11; J gene: TRBJ2-1; clone size: NA; D gene: NA; CDR3 protein: CACSIETEQFF; CDR3 DNA: TGTGCCTGTAGTATCGAGACTGAGCAGTTCTTC
V gene: TRBV6-1; CDR3 length: 15; J gene: TRBJ2-3; clone size: NA; D gene: TRBD1; CDR3 protein: CSSSYRGGSTDTQYF; CDR3 DNA: TGTTCCAGCAGCTACAGGGGTGGGAGCACAGATACGCAGTATTTT
V gene: TRBV10-1; CDR3 length: 13; J gene: TRBJ1-1; clone size: many; D gene: NA; CDR3 protein: CASSQSRNTEAFF; CDR3 DNA: TGCGCCAGCAGCCAGTCCCGGAACACTGAAGCTTTCTTT
V gene: TRBV6-1; CDR3 length: 15; J gene: TRBJ2-2; clone size: NA; D gene: TRBD2; CDR3 protein: CASISSGMGTWELFF; CDR3 DNA: TGTGCCAGCATCTCTAGCGGAATGGGCACCTGGGAGCTGTTTTTT
V gene: TRBV12-3/TRBV12-4; CDR3 length: 12; J gene: TRBJ2-1; clone size: many; D gene: NA; CDR3 protein: CASSPDTNEQFF; CDR3 DNA: TGTGCCAGCAGTCCGGATACGAATGAGCAGTTCTTC
V gene: TRBV11-1; CDR3 length: 17; J gene: TRBJ2-4; clone size: NA; D gene: TRBD2; CDR3 protein: CASGFPGTNGTKNIQYF; CDR3 DNA: TGTGCCAGCGGCTTTCCCGGGACTAACGGGACCAAGAACATTCAGTACTTC
V gene: TRBV6-1; CDR3 length: 12; J gene: TRBJ2-1; clone size: NA; D gene: TRBD1; CDR3 protein: CTSSQQDRVTFF; CDR3 DNA: TGTACCAGCAGTCAACAGGACAGGGTTACGTTCTTC
V gene: TRBV6-1; CDR3 length: 16; J gene: TRBJ1-4; clone size: few; D gene: NA; CDR3 protein: CASNSTITAVEEKLFF; CDR3 DNA: TGTGCCAGCAACTCGACAATTACGGCCGTTGAGGAAAAACTGTTTTTT
V gene: TRBV28; CDR3 length: 14; J gene: TRBJ1-1; clone size: NA; D gene: TRBD1; CDR3 protein: CASTNQGGNTEAFF; CDR3 DNA: TGTGCCAGCACCAACCAGGGGGGGAACACTGAAGCTTTCTTT
V gene: TRBV5-1; CDR3 length: 14; J gene: TRBJ1-1; clone size: few; D gene: TRBD1; CDR3 protein: CASSFGQANTEAFF; CDR3 DNA: TGCGCCAGCAGCTTTGGACAGGCGAACACTGAAGCTTTCTTT
V gene: TRBV5-4; CDR3 length: 16; J gene: TRBJ2-2; clone size: NA; D gene: TRBD2; CDR3 protein: CVSSLAVAGLGGELFF; CDR3 DNA: TGTGTCAGCAGCTTGGCTGTAGCGGGTCTGGGTGGGGAGCTGTTTTTT
V gene: TRBV5-1; CDR3 length: 15; J gene: TRBJ2-7; clone size: NA; D gene: NA; CDR3 protein: CASSLFAGAVNEQYF; CDR3 DNA: TGCGCCAGCAGCTTGTTCGCAGGGGCCGTTAACGAGCAGTACTTC
V gene: TRBV6-5; CDR3 length: 14; J gene: TRBJ1-5; clone size: NA; D gene: NA; CDR3 protein: CASSSIQGYQSQHF; CDR3 DNA: TGTGCCAGCAGTTCCATACAGGGATATCAGTCCCAGCATTTT
V gene: TRBV6-2/TRBV6-3; CDR3 length: 20; J gene: TRBJ2-2; clone size: few; D gene: NA; CDR3 protein: CASSDQRQTRAFDDTGELFF; CDR3 DNA: TGTGCCAGTAGTGACCAGCGACAGACCCGGGCCTTTGACGACACCGGGGAGCTGTTTTTT
V gene: TRBV5-5; CDR3 length: 17; J gene: TRBJ2-5; clone size: NA; D gene: TRBD2; CDR3 protein: CASSLRLAGGPMVTQYF; CDR3 DNA: TGTGCCAGCAGCTTAAGACTAGCGGGAGGGCCGATGGTGACCCAGTACTTC
V gene: TRBV6-2/TRBV6-3; CDR3 length: 15; J gene: TRBJ2-1; clone size: few; D gene: TRBD1; CDR3 protein: CASRFDRVGDNEQFF; CDR3 DNA: TGTGCCAGCAGATTCGACAGGGTAGGGGACAATGAGCAGTTCTTC
V gene: TRBV6-5; CDR3 length: 14; J gene: TRBJ2-1; clone size: few; D gene: TRBD2; CDR3 protein: CASMTSGSINEQFF; CDR3 DNA: TGTGCCAGCATGACTAGCGGGAGTATCAATGAGCAGTTCTTC
V gene: TRBV5-4; CDR3 length: 16; J gene: TRBJ2-7; clone size: few; D gene: TRBD1; CDR3 protein: CASSLASGTGGYEQYF; CDR3 DNA: TGTGCCAGCAGCTTGGCATCCGGGACAGGCGGCTACGAGCAGTACTTC
V gene: TRBV5-6; CDR3 length: 17; J gene: TRBJ1-1; clone size: NA; D gene: NA; CDR3 protein: CTSSLPGGGAMNTEAFF; CDR3 DNA: TGTACCAGCAGCTTGCCCGGCGGGGGAGCGATGAACACTGAAGCTTTCTTT
V gene: TRBV24-1; CDR3 length: 15; J gene: TRBJ1-4; clone size: NA; D gene: NA; CDR3 protein: CATSDADQYGEKLFF; CDR3 DNA: TGTGCCACCAGTGATGCCGACCAATATGGGGAAAAACTGTTTTTT
V gene: TRBV5-4; CDR3 length: 12; J gene: TRBJ1-1; clone size: NA; D gene: NA; CDR3 protein: CASSHRNTEAFF; CDR3 DNA: TGTGCCAGCAGCCACCGGAACACTGAAGCTTTCTTC
V gene: TRBV29-1; CDR3 length: 13; J gene: TRBJ1-5; clone size: once; D gene: NA; CDR3 protein: CSAGGGANRPQHF; CDR3 DNA: TGTAGCGCCGGAGGGGGAGCGAATCGGCCCCAGCATTTT
V gene: TRBV5-6; CDR3 length: 15; J gene: TRBJ2-7; clone size: NA; D gene: TRBD2; CDR3 protein: CTSSSRLALTVEQYF; CDR3 DNA: TGTACCAGCAGCTCCCGACTAGCCCTAACGGTAGAGCAGTACTTC
V gene: TRBV6-1; CDR3 length: 14; J gene: TRBJ2-2; clone size: many; D gene: NA; CDR3 protein: CASSEAMVTGELFF; CDR3 DNA: TGTGCCAGCAGTGAAGCAATGGTTACCGGGGAGCTGTTTTTT
V gene: TRBV5-5; CDR3 length: 13; J gene: TRBJ2-7; clone size: NA; D gene: TRBD2; CDR3 protein: CASSSGTNYEQYF; CDR3 DNA: TGTGCCAGCAGCTCCGGGACTAACTACGAGCAGTACTTC
V gene: TRBV11-1; CDR3 length: 13; J gene: TRBJ2-5; clone size: once; D gene: NA; CDR3 protein: CASKWRDQETQYF; CDR3 DNA: TGTGCCAGCAAATGGCGGGACCAAGAGACCCAGTACTTC
V gene: TRBV6-4; CDR3 length: 13; J gene: TRBJ1-2; clone size: NA; D gene: NA; CDR3 protein: CASSEVQGYGYTF; CDR3 DNA: TGTGCCAGCAGTGAGGTACAGGGTTACGGCTACACCTTC
V gene: TRBV6-1; CDR3 length: 16; J gene: TRBJ2-3; clone size: NA; D gene: NA; CDR3 protein: CASSEAPGPPLGTQYF; CDR3 DNA: TGTGCCAGCAGTGAAGCGCCAGGACCCCCCCTAGGTACGCAGTATTTT
V gene: TRBV6-1; CDR3 length: 15; J gene: TRBJ2-7; clone size: many; D gene: TRBD2; CDR3 protein: CASSAIAGVVNEQYF; CDR3 DNA: TGTGCCAGCAGTGCGATAGCGGGAGTGGTAAACGAGCAGTACTTC
V gene: TRBV6-6; CDR3 length: 16; J gene: TRBJ1-2; clone size: many; D gene: TRBD1; CDR3 protein: CASSDGVGTGNNGYTF; CDR3 DNA: TGTGCCAGCAGTGACGGTGTCGGGACAGGGAACAATGGCTACACCTTC
V gene: TRBV5-1; CDR3 length: 14; J gene: TRBJ2-5; clone size: few; D gene: TRBD2; CDR3 protein: CASRPRLAEETQYF; CDR3 DNA: TGCGCCAGCAGGCCCAGACTAGCGGAAGAGACCCAGTACTTC
V gene: TRBV29-1; CDR3 length: 12; J gene: TRBJ2-5; clone size: many; D gene: NA; CDR3 protein: CSVGHLQETQYF; CDR3 DNA: TGCAGCGTTGGACACTTACAAGAGACCCAGTACTTC
V gene: TRBV19; CDR3 length: 16; J gene: TRBJ1-2; clone size: NA; D gene: TRBD1; CDR3 protein: CASSTTGGSPLHGYTF; CDR3 DNA: TGTGCCAGTAGTACGACAGGGGGATCACCCCTCCATGGCTACACCTTC
V gene: TRBV12-3/TRBV12-4; CDR3 length: 14; J gene: TRBJ1-1; clone size: many; D gene: NA; CDR3 protein: CASSMTTGNTEAFF; CDR3 DNA: TGTGCCAGCAGCATGACAACAGGGAACACTGAAGCTTTCTTT
V gene: TRBV11-2; CDR3 length: 12; J gene: TRBJ2-7; clone size: many; D gene: NA; CDR3 protein: CASRTDTYEQYF; CDR3 DNA: TGTGCCAGCAGGACGGACACCTACGAGCAGTACTTC